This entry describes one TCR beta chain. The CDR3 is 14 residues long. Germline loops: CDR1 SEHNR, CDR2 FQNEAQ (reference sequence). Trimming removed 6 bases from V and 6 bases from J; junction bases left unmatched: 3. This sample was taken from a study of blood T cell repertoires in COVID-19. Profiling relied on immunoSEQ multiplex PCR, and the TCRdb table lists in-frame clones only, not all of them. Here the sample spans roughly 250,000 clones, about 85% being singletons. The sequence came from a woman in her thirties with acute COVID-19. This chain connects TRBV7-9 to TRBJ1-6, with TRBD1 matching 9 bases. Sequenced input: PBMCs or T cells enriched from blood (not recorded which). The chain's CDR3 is CASSQGQGNSPLHF. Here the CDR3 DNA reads TGTGCCAGCAGTCAGGGACAGGGTAATTCACCCCTCCACTTT.